The text below deals with one T cell receptor (beta chain). The sample originates from a study of T cell changes during pregnancy in multiple sclerosis. Using immunoSEQ multiplex PCR, the repertoire was profiled, and TCRdb retains in-frame clones only, with some absent. The sample holds roughly 87,000 clones; 91% are singletons and the top ten take 3.5% to 4%. The sample was PBMCs, taken in the first trimester of pregnancy. This receptor was identified in a female donor in good health, serving as a control in a pregnancy study. Some clones in this sample may be carry-over from other donors' samples.

The CDR3 DNA sequence: TGTGCCAGCCGACGACAGGGGAGGGCCAACGTCCTGACTTTC. Protein: CASRRQGRANVLTF. The chain recombines TRBV27 with TRBJ2-6; the match to TRBD1 covers 8 bases. J lost 5 bases, V lost 8 bases, and 5 bases had no gene match. From germline, CDR1 is MNHEY and CDR2 SMNVEV (reference sequence). The CDR3 loop spans 14 amino acids.